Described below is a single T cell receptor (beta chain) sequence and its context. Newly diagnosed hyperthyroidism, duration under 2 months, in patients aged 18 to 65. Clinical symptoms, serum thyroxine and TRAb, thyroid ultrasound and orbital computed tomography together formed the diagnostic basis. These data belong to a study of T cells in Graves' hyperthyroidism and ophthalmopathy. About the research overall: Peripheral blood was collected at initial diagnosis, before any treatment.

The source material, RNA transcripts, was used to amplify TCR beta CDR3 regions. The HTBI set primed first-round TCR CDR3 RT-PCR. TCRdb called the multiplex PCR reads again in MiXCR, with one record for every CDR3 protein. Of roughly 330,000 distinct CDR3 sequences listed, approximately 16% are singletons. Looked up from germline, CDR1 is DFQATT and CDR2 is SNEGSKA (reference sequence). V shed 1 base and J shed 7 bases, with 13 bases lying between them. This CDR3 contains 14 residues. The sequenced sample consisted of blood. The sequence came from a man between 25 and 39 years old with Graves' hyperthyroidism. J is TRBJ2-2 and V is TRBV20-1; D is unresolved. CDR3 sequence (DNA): TGCAGTGCTAGAGCCGACCGGGCCGGCGGGGAGCTGTTTTTT. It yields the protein CSARADRAGGELFF.